The TCR beta chain under discussion was sequenced for a study of T cell responses to AZD1222 COVID-19 vaccine. Overall study findings and caveats: In a largely white British group with more females than males, clonal diversity was possibly underestimated. The number of AZD1222 recipients seropositive at baseline was only 6 or 7. The span of vaccine-associated CD4 TCRs extended across spike, with dominance at 160-218 and 743-854.

TCRdb keeps only in-frame clones here, not all; method: immunoSEQ multiplex PCR. The top ten clones hold 11% of a sample with 80,000 to 100,000 clones, around 90% of them seen once. Some second doses came at about 4 weeks and others at about 12 weeks; these were pooled. In germline, CDR1 is SGDLS, CDR2 YYNGEE. CDR3 length: 15 residues. With 2 bases removed from V and 3 bases from J, the gap between germline ends came to 14 bases. Concerning this clone itself: Its antigen is not identified.

Sample: peripheral blood, taken 28 days after the second AZD1222 dose. This chain joins TRBV9 and TRBJ2-5; TRBD2 is a possible D gene (6 bases). The clonotype comes from an adult who received the AZD1222 COVID-19 vaccine. The CDR3 loop is CASSVNPTGEETQYF. The CDR3 nucleotides are TGTGCCAGCAGCGTCAACCCTACGGGGGAAGAGACCCAGTACTTC.